The clone carrying this TCR beta chain was picked up many times. The antigen remains unidentified. Scientists amplified the TCR beta CDR3 regions from RNA transcripts. HTBI-primed first-round RT-PCR preceded second-round multiplex PCR. One entry per CDR3 protein, called by TCRdb with MiXCR from the multiplex PCR reads. In the table there are roughly 1.1 million distinct CDR3 sequences, 35% to 45% of which are singletons. The diagnosis combined clinical symptoms, thyroxine, TRAb, thyroid ultrasound and orbital computed tomography scans. The junction had 7 bases not matched to a gene; V was cut back by 4 bases and J by 5 bases. CDR3 size: 14 residues. The data belong to a study of Graves' ophthalmopathy and Graves' hyperthyroidism. The study's findings and limits: This model predicted ophthalmopathy progression (sensitivity around 70%, specificity about 72%).

Input material: peripheral blood or thyroid tissue (not recorded which). This chain links TRBV12-3 or TRBV12-4 with TRBJ2-7; 8 nucleotides agree with TRBD1. The clonotype comes from an adult man with Graves' hyperthyroidism. In DNA form, the CDR3 reads TGTGCCAGCAGTTCACGGACAGGGATCGACGAGCAGTACTTC. Translation gives CASSSRTGIDEQYF.